The following is a T cell receptor (beta chain) sequence with its context. Sequenced by immunoSEQ multiplex PCR; TCRdb stores in-frame clones only, minus some. This sample has more than 90,000 clones, with roughly 80% found just once. Looked up from germline, CDR1 is SGDLS and CDR2 is YYNGEE. The CDR3 contains 15 residues. With 0 bases clipped from V and 5 bases from J, the junction kept 2 bases outside the gene matches. These data originate in a study of blood T cell repertoires in COVID-19. This receptor was taken from a man between 45 and 60 years old with acute or convalescent COVID-19. The chain links TRBV9 to TRBJ2-5; the match to TRBD2 covers 12 bases. The sequenced sample consisted of peripheral blood. For the CDR3, the DNA is TGTGCCAGCAGCGTAGGACTAGCGGGAGTTGAGACCCAGTACTTC. It is translated as CASSVGLAGVETQYF.